This TCR beta chain was captured by sequencing in a study of blood T cell repertoires in COVID-19 (dated by TCRdb to 2018 to 2021). Background on the whole study: Samples covering the acute and convalescent phases of COVID-19 were provided by collaborators in the United States, Italy and Spain. The prospective study material was composed of cDNA or gDNA derived from T cells, B-cell-depleted T cells, or PBMCs. Subjects who had been exposed to COVID-19, were actively infected with it, or had recovered from it provided the deeply sampled blood TCRbeta repertoires that made up the dataset. The repertoires were released in a freely available public database intended as a resource for research on the immune response to SARS-CoV-2. Samples were obtained from the ongoing ImmuneRACE study (first 160 participants) and from some 1,300 subjects provided by 6 global collaborators. The sample metadata nearly always contained a de-identified subject ID, COVID-19 status, age in years and sex. HLA class I and class II types, where available, came from metadata supplied by the sample provider rather than from assay-based typing.

Points on this clone: The specificity of this receptor is unknown. No per-base quality is available; no much larger clone lies one base away.

CDR1 and CDR2, per the germline V gene (reference sequence), are MNHEY and SMNVEV. Including cysteine and phenylalanine, the CDR3 has 16 amino acids. The CDR3 DNA has 48 bases and is translated from base 1. V lost 4 bases and J lost 5 bases; the stretch between them is 18 bases long. TCRbeta CDR3 regions were amplified from genomic DNA using the immunoSEQ Assay, a bias-controlled multiplex PCR. Concerning the study's data processing: Nucleated cell counts per sample were estimated from amplification of reference gene primers within the assay. To quantify the absolute abundance of each unique TCRbeta CDR3 rearrangement, sequence reads were collapsed and filtered. For each sample, productive Simpson clonality was calculated by taking the square root of Simpson's diversity index across productive rearrangements. Imported from immuneACCESS, the table was reduced by TCRdb to in-frame sequences with V and J called. These copies leave out some clones; in studies compared against another copy, an unresolved V gene accounts for under half, and the cause of the remainder is not known. The D gene and trimming were derived from the DNA, and the V and J assignments and clone size from that table. The sample table shows 400,000 to 450,000 clones, and around nine tenths are seen once. Around 1.5% of the sample lies in the top ten.

Study-level results and caveats: Clinical and demographic metadata were provided uncurated, with the amount varying by source and participant.

At one collaborating source in Seattle, patients were enrolled during active infection and were followed longitudinally through the course of disease. The collaborating institutions used their own protocols to collect whole blood in K2EDTA tubes. For TCRbeta analysis, collaborators shipped samples in one of three forms: frozen whole blood, isolated PBMCs, or DNA extracted from either of those sample types. Material: peripheral blood. The chain joins TRBV27 to TRBJ1-5; TRBD1 is possibly the D segment (6 matching bases). The clonotype originates from a woman aged 40 to 55 with COVID-19, enrolled during active disease. The DNA is TGTGCCAGCAGTTCCCAACGGACAGATAGGGATCAGCCCCAGCATTTT. Its translation is CASSSQRTDRDQPQHF.